The source of this T cell receptor beta chain is a study of T cell responses to AZD1222 COVID-19 vaccine (dated by TCRdb to about 2021). About the study as a whole: AZD1222 recipients whose second dose came at about 4 weeks and those whose second dose came at about 12 weeks were combined into one group, since spike-specific TCR depth and breadth did not differ between the two schedules. TCR sequencing covered 233 trial participants: 207 given two doses of AZD1222 and around 25 given two doses of MenACWY control vaccine. Trial participants were enrolled by age into subgroups of 18-55, 56-69 and 70-plus years, and around 150, 28 and 57 TCR-sequenced participants, respectively, were included in these subgroups.

Between the V and J ends, shortened by 5 bases and 6 bases respectively, the junction contains 16 bases. The CDR3 numbers 14 residues from cysteine through phenylalanine. CDR3 DNA only is kept here, 42 bases in frame from base 1. The germline V gene (reference sequence) specifies SEHNR as CDR1 and FQNEAQ as CDR2. The sample's time point label is to be understood as: baseline before first vaccination. Vaccinee samples came from UK trials COV001 and COV002, including a single-blind randomized controlled phase 2/3 trial of AZD1222 (ChAdOx1 nCoV-19) in healthy adults. For TCRbeta chain sequencing, PBMC samples from trial participants were taken at day 0 and at day 28 after the second dose. The CDR3 regions of human TCRbeta chains were subjected to immunosequencing. From the authors' description of their analysis: TCRs in the repertoires were matched against a reference library of SARS-CoV-2-specific TCRs that had been generated with the MIRA antigen-specificity platform. Breadth was defined as the fraction of unique TCRs that were SARS-CoV-2-associated. Depth was defined as the fraction of total T cells that were SARS-CoV-2-associated. Using the MIRA data, every spike-specific TCR was mapped to the spike region that the TCR reacted to and assigned to either a CD4 or a CD8 class. Log10-transformed breadth and depth values were compared by one-way ANOVA with Sidak's multiple comparisons tests. TCRdb retrieved this table from immuneACCESS and kept in-frame rearrangements only. Not all clones are present; in checked studies, unresolved V genes account for under half, and no reason is known for the remainder. The DNA was the basis for D and trimming; V, J and clone size are from that table. This sample lists under 170,000 clones; 94% were detected once. The ten biggest clones cover around 1.3% of the sample.

General study outcomes and caveats: Conclusions about previously exposed vaccinees are limited, since just 5 to 7 AZD1222 recipients were seropositive for SARS-CoV-2 at baseline. Participants were mostly white British, with more females than males. The authors suggested clonal diversity may have been underestimated. The vaccine-associated CD4 TCRs covered the entire spike protein, and the dominant responses fell in regions 160-218 and 743-854. Because no day 14 peak-response samples were available, the repertoires could be characterized only after the peak T cell response. After two AZD1222 doses, spike-specific TCR breadth and depth were significantly higher than at day 0 and than in MenACWY recipients. Nearly half of unique spike-specific TCRs reportedly recognized epitopes outside regions mutated in the B.1.351 and B.1.1.7 variants. In the small 56-69-year group, the increase in depth fell short of significance, most likely because of low power.

About this clone itself: Which antigen it targets is not known. Per-nucleotide qualities are absent, and no much larger clonotype sits a single base away.

The chain is encoded by TRBV7-9 joined to TRBJ1-2, and possibly TRBD1, on 6 matching bases. This receptor was identified in an adult in good health. Here the sequenced sample was peripheral blood, taken on day 0 of AZD1222 vaccination. In nucleotide form, the sequence is TGTGCCAGCAGCCAATGGGACAAAGGGGATGGCTACACCTTC. Translated, it gives CASSQWDKGDGYTF.